A selection of T cell receptor beta chains follows, all from one sample in a study of chemoradiotherapy in HPV16-positive cancers. Assay: immunoSEQ multiplex PCR; the TCRdb copy retains only in-frame clones and omits some. The sample contains roughly 1,400 clones, roughly 80% of which appear only once. Sample: tumor tissue, taken from a patient who underwent chemoradiotherapy. The receptors were gathered from a human donor with HPV-associated anogenital cancer. CDR3s include the opening cysteine and the closing phenylalanine or tryptophan. D genes are given only for firm matches. The size of a clone is reported for some rows only, either as once, few or many, or as a class for expanded clones.

>TRBJ2-1|TRBD2|TRBV6-6|.
TGTGCCAGCAGTTTAGCGGGGGGGCAACACCCCCAGTTCTTC
CASSLAGGQHPQFF
>TRBJ2-5|.|TRBV11-1|.
TGTGCCAGCAGCCCAAGACCCGGCTGGCAAGAGACCCAGTACTTC
CASSPRPGWQETQYF
>TRBJ2-1|.|TRBV7-7|.
TGTGCTAGCAGCAGGGCGTTGAGTACCTACAATGAGCAGTTCTTC
CASSRALSTYNEQFF
>TRBJ1-1|.|TRBV6-4|.
TGTGCCAGCAGTGAAAACGGAATGAACACTGAAGCTTTCTTT
CASSENGMNTEAFF
>TRBJ1-5|.|TRBV2|large
TGTGCCAGCAGAGCACAGGTAGTCGGCAATCAGCCCCAGCATTTT
CASRAQVVGNQPQHF
>TRBJ1-1|TRBD1|TRBV18|.
TGTGCCAGCTCACCACCGCAGGGGGGCATGGTAGGGACTGAAGCTTTCTTT
CASSPPQGGMVGTEAFF
>TRBJ2-3|.|TRBV19|.
TGTGCCAGTACCAATGGACAGATGGGGACAGATACGCAGTATTTT
CASTNGQMGTDTQYF
>TRBJ1-5|TRBD1|TRBV18|.
TGTGCCAGCTCACCACCCGACAGGGTGAGTCAGCCCCAGCATTTT
CASSPPDRVSQPQHF
>TRBJ2-1|.|TRBV15|.
TGTGCCACCAGCCCAACAGGCCAGGGGACCTACAATGAGCAGTTCTTC
CATSPTGQGTYNEQFF
>TRBJ1-4|TRBD1|TRBV5-1|.
TGCGCCAGCAGCTTGAGCACAGGGGGAGGCGAAAAACTGTTTTTT
CASSLSTGGGEKLFF
>TRBJ1-5|.|TRBV18|.
TGTGCCAGCTCACCAAACGCAAATAGCAATCAGCCCCAGCATTTT
CASSPNANSNQPQHF
>TRBJ2-5|.|TRBV11-2|.
TGTGCCAGCAGCCTAGGCCCCCGGGGTGAGACCCAGTACTTC
CASSLGPRGETQYF
>TRBJ1-6|.|TRBV7-2|few
TGTGCCAGCAGCACAGGACCCTTCGCACGTTCACCCCTCCACTTT
CASSTGPFARSPLHF
>TRBJ2-3|.|TRBV11-2|.
TGTGCCAGCAGCTTAGACCGGCCGGATACGCAGTATTTT
CASSLDRPDTQYF
>TRBJ2-5|.|TRBV7-9|.
TGTGCCAGCAGCTTACAAGGCGACCCCAAGACCCAGTACTTC
CASSLQGDPKTQYF
>TRBJ2-1|TRBD2|TRBV2|.
TGTGCCAGCAGTTCAAGACTAGCGGGAGTCGGTAATGAGCAGTTCTTC
CASSSRLAGVGNEQFF
>TRBJ2-5|TRBD1|TRBV5-1|once
TGCGCCAGCAGCTTGTGGGACAGGCGGGAGACCCAGTACTTC
CASSLWDRRETQYF
>TRBJ1-3|.|TRBV6-1|once
TGTGCCAGCAGGAGAGCAGAACTAGGAAACACCATATATTTT
CASRRAELGNTIYF
>TRBJ2-4|.|TRBV7-9|.
TGTGCCAGCAGCTCAACCGATACCCTCGTAGGAAACATTCAGTACTTC
CASSSTDTLVGNIQYF
>TRBJ2-3|.|TRBV6-6|.
TGTGCCAGCAGTTACGAATCTAACACAGATACGCAGTATTTT
CASSYESNTDTQYF
>TRBJ2-1|.|TRBV14|.
TGTGCCAGCAGCCAAGATAGACTATCCAGAACCTACAATGAGCAGTTCTTC
CASSQDRLSRTYNEQFF
>TRBJ2-7|TRBD1|TRBV6-5|.
TGTGCCAGCAGTACGACGACAGGGACCTACGAGCAGTACTTC
CASSTTTGTYEQYF
>TRBJ2-3|.|TRBV5-1|.
TGCGCCAGCAGCCCCCAGGTCCGCACAGATACGCAGTATTTT
CASSPQVRTDTQYF
>TRBJ2-2|TRBD1|TRBV4-3|.
TGCGCCAGCAGCCAAGGCCAGCCCGGGACAGGGACCGGGGAGCTGTTTTTT
CASSQGQPGTGTGELFF
>TRBJ2-1|.|TRBV7-2|.
TGTGCCAGCAGCACCCGACAGAGCTCCTACAATGAGCAGTTCTTC
CASSTRQSSYNEQFF
>TRBJ2-3|TRBD2|TRBV27|few
TGTGCCAGCAGTTTGCCGGGGGGGCCCGATACGCAGTATTTT
CASSLPGGPDTQYF
>TRBJ2-7|.|TRBV5-1|.
TGCGCCAGCAGCCGATTGGACGTTTCCTACGAGCAGTACTTC
CASSRLDVSYEQYF
>TRBJ1-4|.|TRBV25-1|.
TGTGCCAGCAGTGGACCGACTGAGGAAAAACTGTTTTTT
CASSGPTEEKLFF
>TRBJ2-7|.|TRBV7-3|.
TGTGCCAGCAGCCTCTCGAATTCCTACGAGCAGTACTTC
CASSLSNSYEQYF
>TRBJ1-1|.|TRBV19|.
TGTGCCAGTAGCCCCCCAGGGAGGGCTGAAGCTTTCTTT
CASSPPGRAEAFF
>TRBJ2-6|.|TRBV10-3|few
TGTGCCATCAGTGAGGGGGTCTCTGGGGCCAACGTCCTGACTTTC
CAISEGVSGANVLTF
>TRBJ2-3|.|TRBV7-3|.
TGTGCCAGCAGCTCCGGGACTAGCACAGATACGCAGTATTTT
CASSSGTSTDTQYF
>TRBJ2-1|TRBD2|TRBV27|.
TGTGCCAGCAGTTTGACTAGCGGGAGCTACAATGAGCAGTTCTTC
CASSLTSGSYNEQFF
>TRBJ1-5|.|TRBV10-2|.
TGCGCCAGCAGTACATCAACGACAGACCTCTATAGCAATCAGCCCCAGCATTTT
CASSTSTTDLYSNQPQHF
>TRBJ2-1|TRBD2|TRBV5-1|.
TGCGCCAGCAGCACCGGACTAGCGGGAAATGATGAGCAGTTCTTC
CASSTGLAGNDEQFF
>TRBJ2-1|TRBD2|TRBV7-2|.
TGTGCCAGCAGCGTACTAGCGGGGGCTACAGAGCAGTTCTTC
CASSVLAGATEQFF
>TRBJ2-6|.|TRBV6-5|.
TGTGCCACCACTGTAGGGCTTGAAGGGGCCAACGTCCTGACTTTC
CATTVGLEGANVLTF
>TRBJ2-1|.|TRBV28|few
TGTGCCAGCAGTCCAGCCGGGCCTAAACTGGGCAATGAGCAGTTCTTC
CASSPAGPKLGNEQFF
>TRBJ2-7|.|TRBV30|once
TGTGCCTGGAGTAACCCCCCCCCTCACGAGCAGTACTTC
CAWSNPPPHEQYF
>TRBJ1-1|.|TRBV5-6|.
TGTGCCAGCAGCCAAACTGAATACGGCGCCCCACACAGTGAAGCTTTCTTT
CASSQTEYGAPHSEAFF
>TRBJ1-6|.|TRBV7-9|once
TGTGCCAGCAGCCAAGACCCGGTTGGGTCACCCCTCCACTTT
CASSQDPVGSPLHF
>TRBJ1-2|.|TRBV29-1|.
TGCAGCGGTGAAGCCCCGGGGGGTCATGGCTACACCTTC
CSGEAPGGHGYTF
>TRBJ2-5|.|TRBV11-3|.
TGTGCCAGCAGCTCGGACCAACAAGAGACCCAGTACTTC
CASSSDQQETQYF